The 21 T cell receptor beta chains given below trace back to one sample, sequenced in a study of blood T cell repertoires in COVID-19. Clones were sequenced by immunoSEQ multiplex PCR, and TCRdb holds only the in-frame ones, with some missing. The sample has around 140,000 clones, 88% seen once. What was sequenced was peripheral blood. All receptors come from a man in his 70s with active COVID-19.

The V gene is TRBV28, the J gene TRBJ1-2; 10 bases map to TRBD1. V was clipped by 5 bases and J by 5 bases; unmatched bases: 8. The germline gives CDR1 MDHEN, CDR2 SYDVKM. There are 15 residues in the CDR3. The CDR3 loop is CASSRQGAFGYGYTF. The CDR3 bases are TGTGCCAGCAGTCGACAGGGGGCATTCGGTTATGGCTACACCTTC.

V is TRBV5-8 and J is TRBJ2-7; a possible D gene is TRBD1 (5 bases). This CDR3 is 14 amino acids long. Germline V gives CDR1 SGHTS, CDR2 YDEGEE. V shed 1 base and J shed 0 bases, with 8 bases lying between them. This CDR3 reads CASSLQQVSYEQYF. In nucleotides, the CDR3 is TGTGCCAGCAGCTTGCAACAGGTCTCCTACGAGCAGTACTTC.

V and J are TRBV19 and TRBJ2-1; 8 nucleotides align to TRBD2. This CDR3 has 15 residues. CDR1 and CDR2 from the germline V gene are LNHDA and SQIVND (reference sequence). V was clipped by 6 bases and J by 0 bases; unmatched bases: 4. DNA of the CDR3: TGTGCCAGTAGCAGAAGCGGGAGCTCCTACAATGAGCAGTTCTTC. It codes for CASSRSGSSYNEQFF. Full variable domain (outside the CDR3, taken from reference TRBV19 and TRBJ2-1): DGGITQSPKYLFRKEGQNVTLSCEQNLNHDAMYWYRQDPGQGLRLIYYSQIVNDFQKGDIAEGYSVSREKKESFPLTVTSAQKNPTAFYLCASSRSGSSYNEQFFGPGTRLTVL.

The chain recombines TRBV27 with TRBJ1-6, with 12 bases lining up with TRBD1. Germline CDR1 MNHEY, CDR2 SMNVEV (reference sequence). The CDR3 loop spans 16 amino acids. Trimming cost V 4 bases and J 9 bases; bases outside gene matches: 7. The CDR3 loop is CASSYGDRGRLSPLHF. The CDR3 DNA is TGTGCCAGCAGTTATGGGGACAGGGGGCGGCTTTCACCCCTCCACTTT.

The chain has TRBV3-1 (or the pseudogene TRBV3-2) and TRBJ2-3; TRBD2 aligns across 13 bases. CDR3 size: 19 residues. The ends lost 0 bases at V and 6 bases at J; junction bases unmatched: 12. Germline assignment: CDR1 LGHDT and CDR2 YNNKEL (reference sequence). CDR3 bases: TGTGCCAGCAGCCAAGACCGACTAGCGGGGGGCCACCACCCCGATACGCAGTATTTT. Translation: CASSQDRLAGGHHPDTQYF.

This clone is a singleton in its sample. This chain connects TRBV5-1 to TRBJ2-2; TRBD1 might be the D (6 bases). Germline values: CDR1 SGHRS, CDR2 YFSETQ. The CDR3 consists of 15 residues. Trimming cost V 0 bases and J 4 bases, with 10 bases left between them. In DNA form, the CDR3 reads TGCGCCAGCAGCTTGGTTACAGGGAGCACCGGGGAGCTGTTTTTT. As protein: CASSLVTGSTGELFF.

The genes are TRBV27 and TRBJ2-7, with 8 bases aligning to TRBD1. Germline trimming cut 5 bases from V and 6 bases from J; bases unmatched to any gene: 12. Germline CDR1 reads MNHEY; CDR2 reads SMNVEV (reference sequence). The CDR3 runs to 15 residues. For the CDR3, the DNA is TGTGCCAGCAGTCCTGCAGGGGGCACCTTCGGCGAGCAGTACTTC. Translated, it gives CASSPAGGTFGEQYF.

The chain employs TRBV5-5 and TRBJ2-5, with TRBD2 identical over 14 bases. In germline, CDR1 is SGHKS, CDR2 YYEKEE (reference sequence). J was trimmed by 5 bases and V by 3 bases; bases with no gene match: 3. The CDR3 consists of 15 residues. CDR3 nucleotides: TGTGCCAGCAGCTCGGGACTAGCGGGAGTGGAGACCCAGTACTTC. Amino acids: CASSSGLAGVETQYF.

This clone was detected only once. The chain joins TRBV6-2 or TRBV6-3 to TRBJ2-5; 10 bases agree with TRBD1. J lost 4 bases, V lost 6 bases, and 5 bases had no gene match. Germline CDR1 reads MNHEY; CDR2 reads SVGEGT. The CDR3 has 14 amino acids. This chain's CDR3 is CASSPRDRGETQYF. The CDR3 region has the DNA TGTGCCAGCAGCCCCCGGGACAGGGGAGAGACCCAGTACTTC.

The gene calls are TRBV11-2 and TRBJ1-2; D unclear. CDR1 SGHAT and CDR2 FQNNGV come from the germline V gene. The CDR3 spans 15 residues. Trimming stripped 0 bases from V and 9 bases from J, with 17 bases between. The CDR3 sequence: CASSLDRHSLISYTF. The CDR3 nucleotides read TGTGCCAGCAGCTTAGATCGGCACAGCCTCATTAGCTACACCTTC.

This chain connects TRBV21-1 to TRBJ2-7; TRBD2 reflects the table's D call only, with no check against the DNA. TRBV21-1 is tagged as a pseudogene. CDR3 size: 15 residues. The CDR3 nucleotides are TGTGCCAGCAGCAAACGCGGGACTAGAACGTTCGAGCAGTACTTC. This sequence encodes CASSKRGTRTFEQYF.

The chain is built from TRBV29-1 and TRBJ2-7, with 8 bases fitting TRBD1. Germline values: CDR1 SQVTM, CDR2 ANQGSEA. The trim removed 7 bases at V and 3 bases at J, leaving 11 bases unmatched. The CDR3 consists of 14 residues. The CDR3 loop is CSAPGTGNSYEQYF. The CDR3 DNA sequence: TGCAGCGCTCCAGGGACAGGTAATAGCTACGAGCAGTACTTC.

J is TRBJ2-7 and V is TRBV28; TRBD2 agrees at 12 bases. V was clipped by 8 bases and J by 3 bases; unmatched bases: 8. Germline CDR1 MDHEN, CDR2 SYDVKM. The CDR3 has 15 amino acids. CDR3 amino acids: CASGSRTSGNYEQYF. CDR3 nucleotides: TGTGCCAGCGGCTCCCGGACTAGCGGGAACTACGAGCAGTACTTC.

The V gene is TRBV30, the J gene TRBJ1-1; possible D gene TRBD1, 6 bases. Germline CDR1 GTSNPN, CDR2 SVGIG (reference sequence). The CDR3 contains 12 residues. Trimming stripped 8 bases from V and 7 bases from J, with 17 bases between. The CDR3: CAGATGHFEAFF. CDR3 nucleotide sequence: TGTGCCGGGGCCACGGGACATTTTGAAGCTTTCTTT. Looking up the rest from reference TRBV30 and TRBJ1-1 gives the full variable domain: SQTIHQWPATLVQPVGSPLSLECTVEGTSNPNLYWYRQAAGRGLQLLFYSVGIGQISSEVPQNLSASRPQDRQFILSSKKLLLSDSGFYLCAGATGHFEAFFGQGTRLTVV.

This chain connects TRBV19 to TRBJ2-7; perhaps TRBD2 as D (5 bases). Trimming removed 1 base at V and 5 bases at J, with 9 bases between. In germline, CDR1 is LNHDA, CDR2 SQIVND (reference sequence). The CDR3 runs to 13 residues. Here the CDR3 reads CASSIADGDEQYF. CDR3 nucleotide sequence: TGTGCCAGTAGTATAGCGGACGGGGACGAGCAGTACTTC.

The chain employs TRBV7-6 and TRBJ2-5; TRBD2 agrees at 11 bases. This CDR3 has 18 residues. Per germline, CDR1 SGHVS and CDR2 FNYEAQ. V lost 3 bases and J lost 5; bases outside the gene matches: 14. CDR3 coding DNA: TGTGCCAGCAGCTTCCAACCTCCCGGGACTAGCGGAGGGGAGACCCAGTACTTC. Residues: CASSFQPPGTSGGETQYF.

V and J are TRBV24-1 and TRBJ1-1; D is uncertain. The CDR3 totals 13 residues. The V gene's germline CDR1 is KGHDR and CDR2 SFDVKD. V was shortened by 4 bases and J by 1 base, with 6 bases between the two germline ends. This chain's CDR3 is CATSESGNTEAFF. The DNA for the CDR3 is TGTGCCACCAGTGAAAGCGGGAACACTGAAGCTTTCTTT.

The V and J genes are TRBV6-1 and TRBJ2-2, with D unresolved. This CDR3 is 18 amino acids long. Per germline, CDR1 MNHNS and CDR2 SASEGT. V shed 1 base and J shed 3 bases, with 18 bases lying between them. The CDR3 coding sequence is TGTGCCAGCAGTGAAGTCGGAACAGAGATAATTTACACCGGGGAGCTGTTTTTT. Its translation: CASSEVGTEIIYTGELFF.

The CDR3 sequence is CASSPGTHRWDNQPQHF. In nucleotides, the CDR3 is TGTGCCAGCTCACCCGGGACACACCGTTGGGACAATCAGCCCCAGCATTTT. The chain uses TRBV18 and TRBJ1-5; weak D call: TRBD1 (6 bases). The V end was cut by 3 bases, the J end by 3 bases, with 18 bases between. The CDR3 has 17 residues. CDR1 and CDR2 from the germline V gene are KGHSH and LQKENI.

The V and J genes are TRBV5-1 and TRBJ2-7; the D is unclear. The V and J ends lost 4 bases and 2 bases respectively, with 13 bases between them. CDR3 size: 14 residues. Germline CDR1 reads SGHRS; CDR2 reads YFSETQ. The CDR3 DNA reads TGCGCCAGCAGCCTCGAAGGCGGCCCCTACGAGCAGTACTTC. This encodes CASSLEGGPYEQYF. Using reference TRBV5-1 and TRBJ2-7 for the parts outside the CDR3, the full variable domain is KAGVTQTPRYLIKTRGQQVTLSCSPISGHRSVSWYQQTPGQGLQFLFEYFSETQRNKGNFPGRFSGRQFSNSRSEMNVSTLELGDSALYLCASSLEGGPYEQYFGPGTRLTVT.

Notes on this clone: The same CDR3 arises from other DNA sequences in this sample as well. The CDR3: CASSPIQGDTEAFF. DNA of the CDR3: TGTGCCAGCTCACCAATCCAAGGGGACACTGAAGCTTTCTTT. The V call is TRBV18, the J call TRBJ1-1; D is perhaps TRBD1 (5 bases). The CDR3 contains 14 residues. V lost 2 bases to trimming and J lost 3 bases, with 10 bases between them. CDR1 and CDR2 from the germline V gene are KGHSH and LQKENI.